Described below is a single T cell receptor (beta chain) sequence and its context. Its specificity is unknown. This specimen comes from a study of shared clonotypes between healthy human individuals. Study-level information: Three plates each covered CD4 naive and memory; CD8 naive two, CD8 memory one. Findings and caveats of the study: Rarefaction revealed incomplete sorted-subset sequencing despite large depth. Estimated richness was generally greater in naive than memory subsets.

Sequencing used immunoSEQ multiplex PCR; TCRdb keeps in-frame clones, though not all of them. Here the sample spans hundreds of thousands of clones, approximately 96% being singletons. Germline V lookup: CDR1 SGHDN, CDR2 FVKESK. The CDR3 runs 18 residues. V trimming: 2 bases; J trimming: 2 bases; junction bases outside the gene matches: 14. Naive CD8 cells, CD45RO-negative and positively selected for CCR7, excluded terminally differentiated effector memory CD45RA+ cells. The sequence was obtained from a woman aged 25 to 39 in good health. Input material: naive CD8+ T cells sorted from blood. V usage is TRBV14 and J usage is TRBJ2-7, with 8 bases aligning to TRBD2. The CDR3 reads CASSQRMFSGTGTYEQYF. The CDR3 DNA sequence: TGTGCCAGCAGCCAACGTATGTTTAGCGGGACCGGAACCTACGAGCAGTACTTC.